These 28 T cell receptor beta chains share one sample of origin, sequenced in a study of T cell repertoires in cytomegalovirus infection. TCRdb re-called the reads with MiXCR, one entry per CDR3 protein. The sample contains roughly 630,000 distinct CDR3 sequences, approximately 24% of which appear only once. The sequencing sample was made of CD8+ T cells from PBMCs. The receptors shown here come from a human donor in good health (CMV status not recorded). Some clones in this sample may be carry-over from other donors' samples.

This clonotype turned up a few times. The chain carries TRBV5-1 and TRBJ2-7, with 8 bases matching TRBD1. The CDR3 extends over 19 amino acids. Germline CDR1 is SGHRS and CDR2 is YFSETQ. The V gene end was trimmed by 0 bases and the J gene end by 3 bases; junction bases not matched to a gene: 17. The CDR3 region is CASSLAGTGHTPHYYEQYF. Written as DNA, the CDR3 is TGCGCCAGCAGCTTGGCCGGGACAGGTCACACACCCCACTACTACGAGCAGTACTTC.

The CDR3: CASSLGLGTWGSYEQYV. The CDR3 coding sequence is TGTGCCAGCAGCTTGGGCCTCGGGACATGGGGCTCCTACGAGCAGTACGTC. The J gene is TRBJ2-7, the V gene TRBV5-5; D may be TRBD1 (6 bases). This CDR3 is 17 amino acids long. The V gene lost 0 bases and the J gene lost 0 bases, with 16 bases spanning the gap. Germline CDR1 reads SGHKS; CDR2 reads YYEKEE (reference sequence).

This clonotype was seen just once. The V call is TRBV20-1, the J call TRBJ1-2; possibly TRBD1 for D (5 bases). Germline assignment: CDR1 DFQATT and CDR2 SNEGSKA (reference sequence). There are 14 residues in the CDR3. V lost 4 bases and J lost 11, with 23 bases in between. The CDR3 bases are TGCAGTGCTACCGGCAGGGCCCCTGTGATGGGTTACACCTTC. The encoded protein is CSATGRAPVMGYTF.

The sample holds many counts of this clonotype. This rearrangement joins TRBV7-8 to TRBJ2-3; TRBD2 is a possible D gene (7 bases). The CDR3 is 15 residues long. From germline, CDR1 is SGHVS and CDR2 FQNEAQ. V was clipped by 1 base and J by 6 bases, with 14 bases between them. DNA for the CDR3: TGTGCCAGCAGCTTAGGGGGGAGGGGGGCGGATACGCAGTATTTT. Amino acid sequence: CASSLGGRGADTQYF.

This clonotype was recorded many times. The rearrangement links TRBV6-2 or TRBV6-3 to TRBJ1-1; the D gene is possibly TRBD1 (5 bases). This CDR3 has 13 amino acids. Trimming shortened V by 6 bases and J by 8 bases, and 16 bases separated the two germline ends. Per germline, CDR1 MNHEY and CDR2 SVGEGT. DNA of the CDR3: TGTGCCAGCAGCGCGCCGGGACGTAAAGAAGCTTTCTTT. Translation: CASSAPGRKEAFF.

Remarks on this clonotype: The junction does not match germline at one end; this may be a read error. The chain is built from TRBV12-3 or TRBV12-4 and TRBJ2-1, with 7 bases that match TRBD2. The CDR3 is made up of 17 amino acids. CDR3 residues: CARSLMGGSFSYNEQFF. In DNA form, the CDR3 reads TGTGCCAGGAGTTTAATGGGGGGGAGTTTTTCCTACAATGAGCAGTTCTTC.

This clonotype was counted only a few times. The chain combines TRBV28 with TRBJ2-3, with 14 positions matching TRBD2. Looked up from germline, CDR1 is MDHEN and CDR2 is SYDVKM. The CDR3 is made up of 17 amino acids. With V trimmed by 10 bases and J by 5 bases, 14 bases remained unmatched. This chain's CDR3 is CATSFSTSGGGRDTQYF. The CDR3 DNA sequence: TGTGCCACCTCATTTTCGACTAGCGGGGGGGGCCGAGATACGCAGTATTTT.

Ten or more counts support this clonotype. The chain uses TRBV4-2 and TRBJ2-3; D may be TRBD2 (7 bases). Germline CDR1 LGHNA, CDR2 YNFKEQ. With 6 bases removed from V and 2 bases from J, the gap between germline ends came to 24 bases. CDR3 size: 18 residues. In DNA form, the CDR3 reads TGTGCCAGCAGTCCGCGTGGGGGGGCGGTCCTCATCACAGATACGCAGTATTTT. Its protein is CASSPRGGAVLITDTQYF.

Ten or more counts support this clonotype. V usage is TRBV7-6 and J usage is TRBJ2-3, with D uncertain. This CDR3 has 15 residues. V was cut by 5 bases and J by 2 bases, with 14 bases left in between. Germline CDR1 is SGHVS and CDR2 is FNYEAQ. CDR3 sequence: CASSAIQRYTDTQYF. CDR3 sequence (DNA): TGTGCCAGCAGCGCCATTCAACGATACACAGATACGCAGTATTTT.

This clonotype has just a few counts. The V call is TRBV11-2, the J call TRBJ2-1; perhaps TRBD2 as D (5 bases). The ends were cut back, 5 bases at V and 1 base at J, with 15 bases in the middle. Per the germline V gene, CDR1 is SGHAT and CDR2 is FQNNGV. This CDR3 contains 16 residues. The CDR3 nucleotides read TGTGCCAGCAGCCCCTGGACTTCCTATTCCTACAATGAGCAGTTCTTC. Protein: CASSPWTSYSYNEQFF. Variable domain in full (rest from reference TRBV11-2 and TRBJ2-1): EAGVAQSPRYKIIEKRQSVAFWCNPISGHATLYWYQQILGQGPKLLIQFQNNGVVDDSQLPKDRFSAERLKGVDSTLKIQPAKLEDSAVYLCASSPWTSYSYNEQFFGPGTRLTVL.

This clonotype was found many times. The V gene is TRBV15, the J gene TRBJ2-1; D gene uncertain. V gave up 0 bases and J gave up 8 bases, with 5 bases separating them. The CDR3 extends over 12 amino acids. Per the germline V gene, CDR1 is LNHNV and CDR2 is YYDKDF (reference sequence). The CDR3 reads CATSRDYDEQFF. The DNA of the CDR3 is TGTGCCACCAGCAGAGATTACGATGAGCAGTTCTTC.

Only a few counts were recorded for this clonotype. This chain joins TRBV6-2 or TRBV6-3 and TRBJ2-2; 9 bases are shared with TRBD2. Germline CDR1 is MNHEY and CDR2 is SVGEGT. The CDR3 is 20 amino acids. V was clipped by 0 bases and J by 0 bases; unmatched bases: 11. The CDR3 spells CASSYSRRAGGPANTGELFF. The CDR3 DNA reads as TGTGCCAGCAGTTACTCAAGGCGAGCGGGGGGTCCCGCGAACACCGGGGAGCTGTTTTTT.

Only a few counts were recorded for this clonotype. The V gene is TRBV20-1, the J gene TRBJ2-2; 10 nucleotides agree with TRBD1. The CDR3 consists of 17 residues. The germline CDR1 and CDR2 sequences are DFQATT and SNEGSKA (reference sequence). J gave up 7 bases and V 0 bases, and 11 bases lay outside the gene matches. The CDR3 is CSARDPTGTGEDGELFF. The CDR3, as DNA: TGCAGTGCTAGAGATCCAACCGGGACAGGGGAGGACGGGGAGCTGTTTTTT.

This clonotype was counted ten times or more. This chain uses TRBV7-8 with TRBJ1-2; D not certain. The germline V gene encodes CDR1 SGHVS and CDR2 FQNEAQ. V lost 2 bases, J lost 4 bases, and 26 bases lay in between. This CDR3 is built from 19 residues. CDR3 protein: CASSLNVGGLIKETYGYTF. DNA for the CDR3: TGTGCCAGCAGCTTAAATGTAGGCGGACTAATTAAAGAGACCTATGGCTACACCTTC.

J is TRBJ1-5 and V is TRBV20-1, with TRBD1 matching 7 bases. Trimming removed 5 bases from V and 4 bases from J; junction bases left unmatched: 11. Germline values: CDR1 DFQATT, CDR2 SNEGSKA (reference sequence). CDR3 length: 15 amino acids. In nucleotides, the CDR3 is TGCAGTGCTGGTGGGACGACAGGGCTAAATCAGCCCCAGCATTTT. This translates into CSAGGTTGLNQPQHF.

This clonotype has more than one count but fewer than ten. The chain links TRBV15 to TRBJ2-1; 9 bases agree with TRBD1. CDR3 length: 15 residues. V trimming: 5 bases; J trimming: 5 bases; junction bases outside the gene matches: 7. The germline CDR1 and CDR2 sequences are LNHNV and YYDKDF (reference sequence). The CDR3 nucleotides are TGTGCCACCAGCCCCCCGGACAGGGGAGACAATGAGCAGTTCTTC. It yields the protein CATSPPDRGDNEQFF.

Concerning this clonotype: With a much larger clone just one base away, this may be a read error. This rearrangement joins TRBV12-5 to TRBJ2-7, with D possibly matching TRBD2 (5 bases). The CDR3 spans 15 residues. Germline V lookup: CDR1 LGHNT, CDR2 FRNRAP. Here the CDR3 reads CTSAPLSAGSYEQYV. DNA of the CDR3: TGTACTAGTGCCCCCCTTTCGGCAGGCTCCTACGAGCAGTACGTC.

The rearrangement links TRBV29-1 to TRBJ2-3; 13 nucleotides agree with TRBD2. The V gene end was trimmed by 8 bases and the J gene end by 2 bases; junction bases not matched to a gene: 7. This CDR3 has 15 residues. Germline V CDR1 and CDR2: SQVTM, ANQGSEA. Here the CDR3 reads CSLGTSGALTDTQYF. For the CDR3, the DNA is TGCAGCTTGGGGACTAGCGGGGCGCTCACAGATACGCAGTATTTT.

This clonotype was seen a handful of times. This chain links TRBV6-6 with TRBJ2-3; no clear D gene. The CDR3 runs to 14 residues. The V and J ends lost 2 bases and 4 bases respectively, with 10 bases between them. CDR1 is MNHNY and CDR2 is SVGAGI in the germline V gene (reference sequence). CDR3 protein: CASSYAPMADTQYF. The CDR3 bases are TGTGCCAGCAGTTACGCTCCTATGGCAGATACGCAGTATTTT.

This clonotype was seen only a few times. The CDR3 sequence: CSVEEQQNPGEGYTF. The CDR3 bases are TGCAGCGTTGAAGAACAGCAGAACCCGGGAGAGGGCTACACCTTC. The rearrangement uses TRBV29-1 and TRBJ1-2, with D unresolved. V gave up 0 bases and J gave up 8 bases, with 19 bases separating them. Germline CDR1 reads SQVTM; CDR2 reads ANQGSEA. The CDR3 consists of 15 residues.

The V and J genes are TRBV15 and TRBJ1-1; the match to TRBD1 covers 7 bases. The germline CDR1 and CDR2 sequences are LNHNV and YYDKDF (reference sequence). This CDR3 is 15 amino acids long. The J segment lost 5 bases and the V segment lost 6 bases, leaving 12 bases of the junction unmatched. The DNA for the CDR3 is TGTGCCACCAGGGGGGACGTGACAGGGTTGACTGAAGCTTTCTTT. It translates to CATRGDVTGLTEAFF.

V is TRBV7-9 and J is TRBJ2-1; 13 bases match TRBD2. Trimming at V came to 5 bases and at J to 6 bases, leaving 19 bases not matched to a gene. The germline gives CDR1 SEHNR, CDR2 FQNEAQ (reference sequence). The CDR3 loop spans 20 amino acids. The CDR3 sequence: CASSDLLAGGPVVIGNEQFF. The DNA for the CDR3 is TGTGCCAGCAGCGACCTACTAGCGGGGGGGCCGGTAGTGATCGGCAATGAGCAGTTCTTC.

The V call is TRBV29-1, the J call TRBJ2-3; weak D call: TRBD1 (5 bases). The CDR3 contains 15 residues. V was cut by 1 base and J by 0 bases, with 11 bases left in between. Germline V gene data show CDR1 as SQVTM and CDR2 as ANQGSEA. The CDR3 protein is CSVEGTGWSTDTQYF. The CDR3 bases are TGCAGCGTTGAAGGTACAGGTTGGAGCACAGATACGCAGTATTTT.

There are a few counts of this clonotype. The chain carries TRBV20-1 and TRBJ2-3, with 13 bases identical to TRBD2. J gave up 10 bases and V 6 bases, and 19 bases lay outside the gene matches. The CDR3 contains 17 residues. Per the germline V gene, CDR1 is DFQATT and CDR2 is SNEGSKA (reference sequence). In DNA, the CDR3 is TGCAGTGCGTGGACTAGCGGGGGCCTTGGGAGGGTCACTGCGCAGTATTTT. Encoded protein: CSAWTSGGLGRVTAQYF.

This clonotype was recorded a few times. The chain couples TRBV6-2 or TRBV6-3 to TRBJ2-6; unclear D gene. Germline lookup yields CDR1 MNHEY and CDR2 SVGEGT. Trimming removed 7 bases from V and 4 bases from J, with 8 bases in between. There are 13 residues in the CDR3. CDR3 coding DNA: TGTGCCAGCACCCGATACGGGGCCAACGTCCTGACTTTC. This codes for CASTRYGANVLTF.

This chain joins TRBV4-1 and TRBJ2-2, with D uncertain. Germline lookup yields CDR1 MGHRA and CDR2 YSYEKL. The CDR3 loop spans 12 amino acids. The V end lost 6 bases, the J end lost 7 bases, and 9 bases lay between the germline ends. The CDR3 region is CASSLSGGELFF. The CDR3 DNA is TGCGCCAGCAGTCTCTCAGGCGGGGAGCTGTTTTTT.

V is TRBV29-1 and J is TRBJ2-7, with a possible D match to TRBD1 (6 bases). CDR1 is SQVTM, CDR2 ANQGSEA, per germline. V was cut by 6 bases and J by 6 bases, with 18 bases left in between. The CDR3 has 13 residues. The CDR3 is CSVSNGAGAEQYV. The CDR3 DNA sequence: TGCAGCGTCTCTAACGGGGCAGGGGCCGAGCAGTACGTC.

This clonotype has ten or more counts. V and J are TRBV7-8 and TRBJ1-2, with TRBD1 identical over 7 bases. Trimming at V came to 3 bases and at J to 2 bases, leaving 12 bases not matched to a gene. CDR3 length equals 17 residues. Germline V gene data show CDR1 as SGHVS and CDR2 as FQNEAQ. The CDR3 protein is CASSFVVADRPNYGYTF. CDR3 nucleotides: TGTGCCAGCAGCTTCGTCGTCGCGGACAGGCCCAACTATGGCTACACCTTC.